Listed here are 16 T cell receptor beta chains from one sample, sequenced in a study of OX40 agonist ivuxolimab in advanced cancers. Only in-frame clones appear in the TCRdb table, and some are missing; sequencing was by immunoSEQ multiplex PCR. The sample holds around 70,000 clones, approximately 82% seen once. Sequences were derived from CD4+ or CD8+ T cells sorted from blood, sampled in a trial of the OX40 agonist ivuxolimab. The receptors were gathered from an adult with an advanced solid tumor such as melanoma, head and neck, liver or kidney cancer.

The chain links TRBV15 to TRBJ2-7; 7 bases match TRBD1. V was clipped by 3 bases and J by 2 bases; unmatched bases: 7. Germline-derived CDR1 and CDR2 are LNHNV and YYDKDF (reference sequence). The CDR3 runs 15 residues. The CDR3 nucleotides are TGTGCCACCAGCAGGGCGACAGGGAAGGCCTACGAGCAGTACTTC. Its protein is CATSRATGKAYEQYF.

CDR3 DNA: TGCAGCGTTAGGGGGCAGAGCTATGGCTACACCTTC. Protein sequence: CSVRGQSYGYTF. The chain has TRBV29-1 and TRBJ1-2; 7 bases match TRBD1. The CDR3 extends over 12 amino acids. Germline V gene lookup returns CDR1 SQVTM and CDR2 ANQGSEA. Trimming cost V 5 bases and J 4 bases; bases outside gene matches: 4.

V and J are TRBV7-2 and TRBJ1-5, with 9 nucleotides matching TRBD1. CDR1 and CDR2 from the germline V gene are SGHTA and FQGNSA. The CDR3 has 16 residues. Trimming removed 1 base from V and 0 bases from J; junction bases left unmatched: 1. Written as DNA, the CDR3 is TGTGCCAGCAGCTTAGAGACAGGGGGTAGCAATCAGCCCCAGCATTTT. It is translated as CASSLETGGSNQPQHF.

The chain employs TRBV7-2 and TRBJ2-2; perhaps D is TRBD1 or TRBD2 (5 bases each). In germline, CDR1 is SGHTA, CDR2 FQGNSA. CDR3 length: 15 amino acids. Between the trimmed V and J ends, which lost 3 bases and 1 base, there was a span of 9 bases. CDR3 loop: CASSFRGLNTGELFF. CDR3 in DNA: TGTGCCAGCAGCTTTCGGGGCCTGAACACCGGGGAGCTGTTTTTT.

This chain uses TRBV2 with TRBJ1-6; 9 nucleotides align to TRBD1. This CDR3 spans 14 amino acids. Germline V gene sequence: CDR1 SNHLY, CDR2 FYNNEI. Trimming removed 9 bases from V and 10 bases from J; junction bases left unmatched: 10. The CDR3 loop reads CASRRDRASSPLHF. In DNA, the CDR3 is TGTGCCAGTAGGAGGGACAGGGCCTCCTCACCCCTCCACTTT.

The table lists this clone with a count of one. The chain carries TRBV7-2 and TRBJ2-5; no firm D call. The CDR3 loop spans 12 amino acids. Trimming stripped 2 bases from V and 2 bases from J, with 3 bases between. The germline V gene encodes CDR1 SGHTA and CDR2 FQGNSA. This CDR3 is CASSLIQETQYF. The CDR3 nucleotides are TGTGCCAGCAGCTTAATTCAAGAGACCCAGTACTTC. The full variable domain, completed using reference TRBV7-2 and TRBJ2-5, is GAGVSQSPSNKVTEKGKDVELRCDPISGHTALYWYRQSLGQGLEFLIYFQGNSAPDKSGLPSDRFSAERTGGSVSTLTIQRTQQEDSAVYLCASSLIQETQYFGPGTRLLVL.

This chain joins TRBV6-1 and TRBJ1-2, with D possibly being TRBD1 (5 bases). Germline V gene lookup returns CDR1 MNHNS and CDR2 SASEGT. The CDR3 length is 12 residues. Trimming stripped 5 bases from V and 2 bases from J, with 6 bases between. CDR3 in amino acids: CASSQGNYGYTF. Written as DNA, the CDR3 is TGTGCCAGCAGTCAGGGAAACTATGGCTACACCTTC.

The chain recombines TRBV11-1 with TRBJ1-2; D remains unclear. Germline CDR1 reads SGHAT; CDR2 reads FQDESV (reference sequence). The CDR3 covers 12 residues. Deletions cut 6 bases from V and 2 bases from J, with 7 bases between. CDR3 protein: CASSRRNYGYTF. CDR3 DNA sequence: TGTGCCAGCAGTCGGCGGAACTATGGCTACACCTTC. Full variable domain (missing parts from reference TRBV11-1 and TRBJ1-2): EAEVAQSPRYKITEKSQAVAFWCDPISGHATLYWYRQILGQGPELLVQFQDESVVDDSQLPKDRFSAERLKGVDSTLKIQPAELGDSAMYLCASSRRNYGYTFGSGTRLTVV.

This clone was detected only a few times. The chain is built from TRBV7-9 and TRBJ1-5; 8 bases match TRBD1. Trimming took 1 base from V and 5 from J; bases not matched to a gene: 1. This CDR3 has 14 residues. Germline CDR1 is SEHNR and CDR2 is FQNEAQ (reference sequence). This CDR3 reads CASSLGQGHQPQHF. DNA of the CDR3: TGTGCCAGCAGCTTAGGACAGGGGCATCAGCCCCAGCATTTT. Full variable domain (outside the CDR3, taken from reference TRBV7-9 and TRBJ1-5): DTGVSQNPRHKITKRGQNVTFRCDPISEHNRLYWYRQTLGQGPEFLTYFQNEAQLEKSRLLSDRFSAERPKGSFSTLEIQRTEQGDSAMYLCASSLGQGHQPQHFGDGTRLSIL.

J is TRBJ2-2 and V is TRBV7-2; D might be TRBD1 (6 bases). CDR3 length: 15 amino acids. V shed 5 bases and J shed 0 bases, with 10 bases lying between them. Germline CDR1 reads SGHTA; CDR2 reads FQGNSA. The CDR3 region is CASSPGVANTGELFF. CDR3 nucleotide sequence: TGTGCCAGCAGCCCAGGGGTGGCGAACACCGGGGAGCTGTTTTTT.

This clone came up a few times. The CDR3 reads CASSLSGWVSSSYNEQFF. The CDR3 DNA follows: TGTGCCAGCAGCTTATCTGGCTGGGTATCTAGCTCCTACAATGAGCAGTTCTTC. The V and J genes are TRBV7-8 and TRBJ2-1; no definite D call. Germline V CDR1 and CDR2: SGHVS, FQNEAQ. The CDR3 runs to 18 residues. The ends were cut back, 2 bases at V and 0 bases at J, with 17 bases in the middle.

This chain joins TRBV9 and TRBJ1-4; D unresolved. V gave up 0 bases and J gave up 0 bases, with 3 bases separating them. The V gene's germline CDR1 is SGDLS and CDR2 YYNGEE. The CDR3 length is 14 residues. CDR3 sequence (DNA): TGTGCCAGCAGCGTAGCCGCAACTAATGAAAAACTGTTTTTT. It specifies CASSVAATNEKLFF.

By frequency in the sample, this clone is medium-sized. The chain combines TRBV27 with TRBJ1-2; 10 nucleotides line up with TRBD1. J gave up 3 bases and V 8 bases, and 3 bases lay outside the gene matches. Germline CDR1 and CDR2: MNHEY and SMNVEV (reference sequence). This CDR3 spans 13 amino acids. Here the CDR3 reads CASGGQGDYGYTF. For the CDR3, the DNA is TGTGCCAGCGGTGGACAGGGGGACTATGGCTACACCTTC.

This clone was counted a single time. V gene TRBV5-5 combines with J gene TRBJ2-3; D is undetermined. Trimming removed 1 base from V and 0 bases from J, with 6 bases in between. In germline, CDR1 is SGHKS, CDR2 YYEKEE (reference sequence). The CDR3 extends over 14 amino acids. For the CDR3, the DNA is TGTGCCAGCAGCTTGTCGCCCAGCACAGATACGCAGTATTTT. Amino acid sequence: CASSLSPSTDTQYF. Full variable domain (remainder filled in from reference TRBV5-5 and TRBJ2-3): DAGVTQSPTHLIKTRGQQVTLRCSPISGHKSVSWYQQVLGQGPQFIFQYYEKEERGRGNFPDRFSARQFPNYSSELNVNALLLGDSALYLCASSLSPSTDTQYFGPGTRLTVL.

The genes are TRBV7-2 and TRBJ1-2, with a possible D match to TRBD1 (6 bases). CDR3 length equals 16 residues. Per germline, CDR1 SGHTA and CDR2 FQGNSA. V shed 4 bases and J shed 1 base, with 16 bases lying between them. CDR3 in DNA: TGTGCCAGCAGCTGGGGGCGACAGTACAATAACTATGGCTACACCTTC. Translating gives CASSWGRQYNNYGYTF.

CDR3: CASSYPGSGYTF. DNA for the CDR3: TGTGCCAGCAGTTACCCAGGGAGCGGCTACACCTTC. The chain carries TRBV6-5 and TRBJ1-2; possible D gene TRBD1, 5 bases. This CDR3 spans 12 amino acids. The germline CDR1 and CDR2 sequences are MNHEY and SVGAGI. V gave up 2 bases and J gave up 8 bases, with 9 bases separating them.